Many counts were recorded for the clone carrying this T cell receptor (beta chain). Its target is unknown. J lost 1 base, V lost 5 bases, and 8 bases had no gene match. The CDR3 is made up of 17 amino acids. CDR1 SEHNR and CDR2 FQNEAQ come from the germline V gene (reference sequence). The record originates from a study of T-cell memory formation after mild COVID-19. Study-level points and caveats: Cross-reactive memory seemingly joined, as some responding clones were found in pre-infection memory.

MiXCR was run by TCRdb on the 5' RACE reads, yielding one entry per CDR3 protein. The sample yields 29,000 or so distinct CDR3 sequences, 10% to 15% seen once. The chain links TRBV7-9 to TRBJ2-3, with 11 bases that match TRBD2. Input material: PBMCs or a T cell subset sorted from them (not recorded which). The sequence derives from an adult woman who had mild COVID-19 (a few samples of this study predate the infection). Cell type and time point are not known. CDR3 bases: TGTGCCAGCAGCCCTGGGACTAGCGGCGCACGCACAGATACGCAGTATTTT. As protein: CASSPGTSGARTDTQYF.